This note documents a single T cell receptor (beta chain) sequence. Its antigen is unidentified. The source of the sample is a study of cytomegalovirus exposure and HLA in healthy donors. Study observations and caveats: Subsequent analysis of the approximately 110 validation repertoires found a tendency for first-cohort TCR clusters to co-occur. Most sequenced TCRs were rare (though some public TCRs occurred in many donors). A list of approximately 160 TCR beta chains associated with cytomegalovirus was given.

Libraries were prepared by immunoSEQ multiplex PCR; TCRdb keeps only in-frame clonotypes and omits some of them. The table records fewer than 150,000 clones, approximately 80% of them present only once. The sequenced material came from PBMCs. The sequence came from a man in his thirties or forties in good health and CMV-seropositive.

This CDR3 reads CASSQLLAGVGFNEQFF. The CDR3 DNA follows: TGCGCCAGCAGCCAACTCCTAGCGGGAGTGGGGTTCAATGAGCAGTTCTTC. V and J are TRBV4-1 and TRBJ2-1, with 10 bases aligning to TRBD2. With 2 bases clipped from V and 6 bases from J, the junction kept 10 bases outside the gene matches. There are 17 residues in the CDR3. Germline V gives CDR1 MGHRA, CDR2 YSYEKL.